This T cell receptor beta chain is drawn from a study of circulating and synovial CD4+ cells in juvenile arthritis. The CDR3 spans 17 residues. Germline CDR1 is SGHAT and CDR2 is FQNNGV. The trim removed 5 bases at V and 2 bases at J, leaving 12 bases unmatched. This table comes from immunoSEQ multiplex PCR, and its TCRdb copy is limited to in-frame clones, with some not included. The sample comprises over 30,000 clones, approximately 94% of which are singletons, and roughly 0.7% rests with the top ten. Regarding this clone: The antigen remains undetermined.

Whole-study results and caveats: These blood cells shared more CDR3 sequences with synovium than bulk blood. Overlap with synovium rose as more T cells were sequenced.

The sample comprised CD4+ T cells from blood. The chain employs TRBV11-2 and TRBJ1-2; TRBD1 aligns across 9 bases. The TCR comes from a human donor with juvenile idiopathic arthritis. CDR3 nucleotide sequence: TGTGCCAGCAGCCCCCGGGGACAGGGTAGAACAAACTATGGCTACACCTTC. Translation: CASSPRGQGRTNYGYTF.